This T cell receptor beta chain derives from a study of cytomegalovirus exposure and HLA in healthy donors. This CDR3 is built from 14 residues. In germline, CDR1 is SGHTA, CDR2 FQGNSA. Trimming removed 1 base at V and 4 bases at J, with 7 bases between. Vbeta (60) and Jbeta (13) primers were used in the PCR. Assay: immunoSEQ multiplex PCR; the TCRdb copy retains only in-frame clones and omits some. The table shows under 200,000 clones, with about 79% occurring only once. Material: PBMCs. The origin of this receptor is a man in his fifties in good health and CMV-seropositive. The chain recombines TRBV7-2 with TRBJ2-2; D remains unclear. DNA of the CDR3: TGTGCCAGCAGCTTAGAATTCGTCACCGGGGAGCTGTTTTTT. Its protein product is CASSLEFVTGELFF.